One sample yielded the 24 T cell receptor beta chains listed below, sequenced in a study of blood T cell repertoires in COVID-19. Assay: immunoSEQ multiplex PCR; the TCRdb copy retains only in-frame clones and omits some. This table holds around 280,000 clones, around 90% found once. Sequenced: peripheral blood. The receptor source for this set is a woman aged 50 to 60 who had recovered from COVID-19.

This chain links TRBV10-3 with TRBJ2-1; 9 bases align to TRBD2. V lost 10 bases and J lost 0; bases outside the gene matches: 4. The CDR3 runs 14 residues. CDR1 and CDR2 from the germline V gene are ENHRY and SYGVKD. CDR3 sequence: CATHSGSSYNEQFF. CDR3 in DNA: TGTGCCACCCATAGCGGGAGCTCCTACAATGAGCAGTTCTTC.

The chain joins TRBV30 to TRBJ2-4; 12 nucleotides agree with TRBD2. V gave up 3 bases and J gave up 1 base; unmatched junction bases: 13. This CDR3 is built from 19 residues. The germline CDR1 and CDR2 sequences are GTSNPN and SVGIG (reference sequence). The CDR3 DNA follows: TGTGCCTGGAGGGGTCGGCTAGCGGGGGGGCCGCTGGCCAAAAACATTCAGTACTTC. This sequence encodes CAWRGRLAGGPLAKNIQYF.

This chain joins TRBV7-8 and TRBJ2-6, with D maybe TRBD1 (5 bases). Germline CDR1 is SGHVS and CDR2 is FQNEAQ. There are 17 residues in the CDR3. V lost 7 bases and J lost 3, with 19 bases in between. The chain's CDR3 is CASNLKNPGHGANVLTF. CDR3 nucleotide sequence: TGTGCCAGCAACCTAAAAAACCCAGGGCATGGGGCCAACGTCCTGACTTTC.

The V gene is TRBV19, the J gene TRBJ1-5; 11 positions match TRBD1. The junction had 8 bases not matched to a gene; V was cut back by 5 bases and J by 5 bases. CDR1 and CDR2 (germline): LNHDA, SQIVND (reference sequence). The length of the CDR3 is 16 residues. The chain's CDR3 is CASSPRTGGSHQPQHF. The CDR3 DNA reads TGTGCCAGTAGTCCCCGGACAGGGGGCTCCCATCAGCCCCAGCATTTT.

The CDR3 DNA reads as TGTGCCAGCAGTTTGGGAGCTGAGCAGTTCTTC. It encodes CASSLGAEQFF. V usage is TRBV27 and J usage is TRBJ2-1, with D tentatively TRBD2 (5 bases). The germline V gene encodes CDR1 MNHEY and CDR2 SMNVEV (reference sequence). With 3 bases removed from V and 9 bases from J, the gap between germline ends came to 6 bases. CDR3 length equals 11 residues.

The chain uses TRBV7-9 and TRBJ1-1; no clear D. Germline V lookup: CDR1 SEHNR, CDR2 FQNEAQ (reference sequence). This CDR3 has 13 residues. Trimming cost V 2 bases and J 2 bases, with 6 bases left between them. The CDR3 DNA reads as TGTGCCAGCAGCTTATGGCAAAACACTGAAGCTTTCTTT. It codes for CASSLWQNTEAFF. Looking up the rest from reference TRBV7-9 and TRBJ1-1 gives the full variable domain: DTGVSQNPRHKITKRGQNVTFRCDPISEHNRLYWYRQTLGQGPEFLTYFQNEAQLEKSRLLSDRFSAERPKGSFSTLEIQRTEQGDSAMYLCASSLWQNTEAFFGQGTRLTVV.

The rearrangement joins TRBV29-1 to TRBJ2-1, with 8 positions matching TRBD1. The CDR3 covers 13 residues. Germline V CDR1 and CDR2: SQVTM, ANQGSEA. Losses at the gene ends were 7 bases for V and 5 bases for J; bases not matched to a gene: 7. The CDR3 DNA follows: TGCAGCGGACAGGGGTATCTACACAATGAGCAGTTCTTC. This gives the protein CSGQGYLHNEQFF.

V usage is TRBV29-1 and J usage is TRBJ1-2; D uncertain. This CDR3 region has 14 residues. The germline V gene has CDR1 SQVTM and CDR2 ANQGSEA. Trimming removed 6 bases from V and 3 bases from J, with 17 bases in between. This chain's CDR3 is CSVLIQRGDYGYTF. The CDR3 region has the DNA TGCAGCGTCCTCATCCAACGGGGTGACTATGGCTACACCTTC.

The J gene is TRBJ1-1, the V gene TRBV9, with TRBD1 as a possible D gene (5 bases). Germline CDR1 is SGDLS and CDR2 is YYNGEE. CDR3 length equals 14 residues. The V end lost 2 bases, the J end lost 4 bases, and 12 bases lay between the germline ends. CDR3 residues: CASSVSQGSTEAFF. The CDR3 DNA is TGTGCCAGCAGCGTCAGTCAGGGAAGCACTGAAGCTTTCTTT.

The CDR3 loop reads CASSSGQGAMNTEAFF. The CDR3 DNA sequence: TGCGCCAGCAGCTCGGGACAGGGGGCGATGAACACTGAAGCTTTCTTT. The rearrangement links TRBV5-1 to TRBJ1-1; TRBD1 aligns across 12 bases. Germline V CDR1 and CDR2: SGHRS, YFSETQ. V lost 3 bases, J lost 0 bases, and 3 bases stayed unmatched. The CDR3 runs to 16 residues.

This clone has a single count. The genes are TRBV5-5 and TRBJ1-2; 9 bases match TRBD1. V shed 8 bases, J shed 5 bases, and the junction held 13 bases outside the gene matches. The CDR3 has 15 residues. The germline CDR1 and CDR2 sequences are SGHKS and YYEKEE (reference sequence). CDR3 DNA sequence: TGTGCCAGTAGAGTAAGGGACAGGGAAATTTATGGCTACACCTTC. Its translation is CASRVRDREIYGYTF.

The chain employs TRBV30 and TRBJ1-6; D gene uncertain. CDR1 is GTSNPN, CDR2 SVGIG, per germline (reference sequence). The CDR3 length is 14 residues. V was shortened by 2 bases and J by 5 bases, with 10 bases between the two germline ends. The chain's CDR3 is CAWSRGENNSPLHF. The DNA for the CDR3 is TGTGCCTGGAGTCGAGGAGAGAATAATTCACCCCTCCACTTT.

CDR3: CASSLGGQGNRGANVLTF. In DNA, the CDR3 is TGTGCCAGCAGCTTGGGGGGACAGGGTAATCGTGGGGCCAACGTCCTGACTTTC. V is TRBV5-6 and J is TRBJ2-6; 9 nucleotides line up with TRBD1. The germline V gene has CDR1 SGHDT and CDR2 YYEEEE. CDR3 length: 18 residues. Losses at the gene ends were 0 bases for V and 3 bases for J; bases not matched to a gene: 7. Supplemented by reference TRBV5-6 and TRBJ2-6, the full variable domain reads DAGVTQSPTHLIKTRGQQVTLRCSPKSGHDTVSWYQQALGQGPQFIFQYYEEEERQRGNFPDRFSGHQFPNYSSELNVNALLLGDSALYLCASSLGGQGNRGANVLTFGAGSRLTVL.

DNA of the CDR3: TGTGCCAGCAGTCCGGGACAGTCGGTCTATGGCTACACCTTC. Amino acids: CASSPGQSVYGYTF. This sequence joins TRBV6-5 and TRBJ1-2; 7 bases are shared with TRBD1. The germline V gene has CDR1 MNHEY and CDR2 SVGAGI. The CDR3 has 14 residues. J lost 4 bases, V lost 5 bases, and 7 bases had no gene match.

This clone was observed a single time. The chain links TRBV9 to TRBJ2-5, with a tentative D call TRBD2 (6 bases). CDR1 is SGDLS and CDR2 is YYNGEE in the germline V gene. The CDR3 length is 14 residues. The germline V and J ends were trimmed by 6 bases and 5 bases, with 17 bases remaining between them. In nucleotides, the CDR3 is TGTGCCAGCACTAAGCGGGCGGATTCCGAGACCCAGTACTTC. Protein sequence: CASTKRADSETQYF.

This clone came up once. CDR3 nucleotide sequence: TGTGCCAGTAGGGGGTGGACAAACGGAGGGGAGACCCAGTACTTC. Protein: CASRGWTNGGETQYF. The V and J genes are TRBV19 and TRBJ2-5; perhaps TRBD2 as D (6 bases). The germline gives CDR1 LNHDA, CDR2 SQIVND (reference sequence). The V end lost 6 bases, the J end lost 5 bases, and 19 bases lay between the germline ends. This CDR3 comprises 15 residues.

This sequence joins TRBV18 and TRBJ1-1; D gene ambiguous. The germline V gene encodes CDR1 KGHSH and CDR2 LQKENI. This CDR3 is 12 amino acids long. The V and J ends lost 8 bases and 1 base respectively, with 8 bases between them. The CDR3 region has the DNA TGTGCCAGCGGGCGACGGAACACTGAAGCTTTCTTT. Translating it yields CASGRRNTEAFF.

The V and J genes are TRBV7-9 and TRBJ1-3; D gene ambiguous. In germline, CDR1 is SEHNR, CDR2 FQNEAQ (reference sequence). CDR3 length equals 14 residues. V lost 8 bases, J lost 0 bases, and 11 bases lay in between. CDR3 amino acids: CASETYSSGNTIYF. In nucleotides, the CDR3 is TGTGCCAGCGAAACCTATAGCTCTGGAAACACCATATATTTT.

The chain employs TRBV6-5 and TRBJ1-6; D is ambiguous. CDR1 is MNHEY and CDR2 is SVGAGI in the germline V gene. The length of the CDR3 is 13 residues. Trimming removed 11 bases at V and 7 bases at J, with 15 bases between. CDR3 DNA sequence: TGTGCCGGAGCCCGGGGAGGGAATTCACCCCTCCACTTT. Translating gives CAGARGGNSPLHF.

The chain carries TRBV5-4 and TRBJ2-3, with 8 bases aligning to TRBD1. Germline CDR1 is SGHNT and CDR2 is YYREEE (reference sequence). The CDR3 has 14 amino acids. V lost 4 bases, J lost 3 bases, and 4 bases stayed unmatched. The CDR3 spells CASSAGGRTDTQYF. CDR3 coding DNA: TGTGCCAGCAGCGCAGGGGGCCGGACAGATACGCAGTATTTT.

Written as DNA, the CDR3 is TGTGCCAGCAGCTTAGGTGTGGGTTCGGGTGAGCAGTTCTTC. It translates to CASSLGVGSGEQFF. The chain links TRBV7-9 to TRBJ2-1, with unresolved D. CDR3 length: 14 amino acids. V shed 1 base and J shed 9 bases, with 13 bases lying between them. The germline gives CDR1 SEHNR, CDR2 FQNEAQ (reference sequence).

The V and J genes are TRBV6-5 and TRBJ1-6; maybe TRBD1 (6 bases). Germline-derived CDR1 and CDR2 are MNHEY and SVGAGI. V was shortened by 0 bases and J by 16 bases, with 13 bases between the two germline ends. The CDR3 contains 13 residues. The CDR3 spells CASSYSIHRVLHF. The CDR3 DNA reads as TGTGCCAGCAGTTACTCGATCCACAGGGTTCTCCACTTT.

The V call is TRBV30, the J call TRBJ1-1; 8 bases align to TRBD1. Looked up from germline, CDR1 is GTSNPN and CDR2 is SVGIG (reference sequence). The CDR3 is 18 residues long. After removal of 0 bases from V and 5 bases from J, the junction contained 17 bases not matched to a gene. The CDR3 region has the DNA TGTGCCTGGAGTGTACGGGGCAGGGGGCTAGGTAGGAGAACTGAAGCTTTCTTT. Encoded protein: CAWSVRGRGLGRRTEAFF.

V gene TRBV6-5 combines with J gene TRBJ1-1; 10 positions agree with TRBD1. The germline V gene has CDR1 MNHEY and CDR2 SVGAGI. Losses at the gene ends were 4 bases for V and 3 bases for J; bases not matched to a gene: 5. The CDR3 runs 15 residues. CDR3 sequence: CASSSKDRGDTEAFF. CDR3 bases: TGTGCCAGCAGTTCTAAGGACAGGGGGGACACTGAAGCTTTCTTT.